This T cell receptor (beta chain) was identified during a study of Ad26.COV2.S vaccination and SARS-CoV-2 variants. Germline V CDR1 and CDR2: LNHDA, SQIVND (reference sequence). CDR3 length: 13 residues. V trimming: 6 bases; J trimming: 13 bases; junction bases outside the gene matches: 11. Treatment in this sample: roughly 20 received Ad26.COV2.S at low or high dose, single or two shots; 5 received placebo; per-sample allocation not given. Sampling occurred on day 63 after the first vaccine or placebo injection. Participants' vaccine, an Ad26 vector, delivered Wuhan-strain SARS-CoV-2 spike. Data came from immunoSEQ multiplex PCR; TCRdb stores just in-frame clones and leaves some out. Seen here are 300,000 to 350,000 clones, about nine tenths observed once, and the top ten hold about 5%. Turning to this clone: Antigen: not known.

Study findings and constraints: Total responses of T cells may have been underestimated by the analyses of TCR breadth and depth.

The material was peripheral blood, obtained in a trial of Ad26.COV2.S vaccine versus placebo. The chain employs TRBV19 and TRBJ2-1; 8 bases line up with TRBD2. The sequence was collected from a person aged 18-65 years who received the Ad26.COV2.S COVID-19 vaccine or a placebo. The CDR3, as DNA: TGTGCCAGTAGCACTCAGGCGGGGGGCAATCAGTTCTTC. Its protein product is CASSTQAGGNQFF.